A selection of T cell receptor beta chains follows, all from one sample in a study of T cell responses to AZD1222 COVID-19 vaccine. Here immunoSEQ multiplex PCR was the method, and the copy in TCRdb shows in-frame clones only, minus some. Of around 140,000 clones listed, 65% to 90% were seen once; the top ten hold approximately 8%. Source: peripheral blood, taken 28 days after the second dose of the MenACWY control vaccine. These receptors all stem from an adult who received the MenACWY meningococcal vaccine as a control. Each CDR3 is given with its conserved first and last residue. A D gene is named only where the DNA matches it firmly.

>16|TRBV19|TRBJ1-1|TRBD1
CASTSRTGASYTEAFF
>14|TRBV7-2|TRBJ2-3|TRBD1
CASSLRARGYTQYF
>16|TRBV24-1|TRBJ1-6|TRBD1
CATSVLRDRINSPLHF
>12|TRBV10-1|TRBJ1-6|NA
CASSEERSPLHF
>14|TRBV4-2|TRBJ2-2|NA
CASGKGQGTGELFF
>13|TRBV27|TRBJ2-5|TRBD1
CASSFSGGETQYF
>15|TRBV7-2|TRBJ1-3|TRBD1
CAVLRDRGSGNTIYF
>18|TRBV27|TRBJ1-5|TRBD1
CASSLLGTGKHRNQPQHF
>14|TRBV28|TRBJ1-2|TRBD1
CASSSGGVDYGYTF
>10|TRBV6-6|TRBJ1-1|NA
CATQPREAFF
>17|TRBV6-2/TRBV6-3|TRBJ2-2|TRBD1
CASSLGGTGGVNGELFF
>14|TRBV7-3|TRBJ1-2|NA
CASSRGGRDYGYTF
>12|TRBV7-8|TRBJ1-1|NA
CASSLSQREAFF
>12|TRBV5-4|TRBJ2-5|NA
CAGGVNQETQYF
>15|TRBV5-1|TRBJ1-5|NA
CASSPRPDESQPQHF
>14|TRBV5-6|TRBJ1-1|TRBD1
CASSRQGYQREAFF
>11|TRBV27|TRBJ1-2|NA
CASAGGYGYTF
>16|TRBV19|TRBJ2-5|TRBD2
CASSIWTSGSQETQYF
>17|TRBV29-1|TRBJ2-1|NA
CSVEDYGGSVSYNEQFF
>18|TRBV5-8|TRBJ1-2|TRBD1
CASSFDRTGGEANYGYTF
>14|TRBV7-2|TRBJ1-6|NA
CASSRAAYNSPLHF
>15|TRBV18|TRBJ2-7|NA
CASSPPTGDYYEQYF
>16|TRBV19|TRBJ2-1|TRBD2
CASSTPSGGRPVEQFF
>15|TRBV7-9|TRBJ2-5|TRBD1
CASSWAGQAQETQYF
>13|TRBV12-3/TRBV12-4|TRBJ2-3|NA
CASRRQGRDTQYF
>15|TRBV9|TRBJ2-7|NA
CASSVASTASYEQYF
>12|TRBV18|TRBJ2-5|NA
CASSPLAETQYF
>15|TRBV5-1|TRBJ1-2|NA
CASSLATGRAGSYTF
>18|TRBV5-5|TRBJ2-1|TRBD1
CASSPKEGTGWVNNEQFF
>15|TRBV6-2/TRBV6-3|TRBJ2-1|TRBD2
CASSYSRLAANEQFF
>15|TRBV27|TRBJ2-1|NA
CASSFPPSSYNEQFF
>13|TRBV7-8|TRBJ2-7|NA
CASGYRSSYEQYF
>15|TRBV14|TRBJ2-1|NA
CASSQGVGAYNEQFF
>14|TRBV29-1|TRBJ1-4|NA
CSARDGTTNEKLFF
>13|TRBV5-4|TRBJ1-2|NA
CASSYTGIYGYTF
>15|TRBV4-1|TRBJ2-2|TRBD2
CASSQETSGSWELFF
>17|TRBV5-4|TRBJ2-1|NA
CASSLGSGQGVYNEQFF
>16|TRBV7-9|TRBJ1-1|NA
CASSSGDGTANTEAFF
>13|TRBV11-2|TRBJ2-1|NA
CASSPDTGSEQFF
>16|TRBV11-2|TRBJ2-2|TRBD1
CASSRPGQGNTGELFF
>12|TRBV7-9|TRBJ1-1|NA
CASSLVGPEAFF